These 21 T cell receptor beta chains originate from one sample sequenced in a study of early T cells in non-severe SARS-CoV-2 infection listed by TCRdb under 2021. The library was generated by 5' RACE. TCRdb records NextSeq 500 as the sequencer. TCRdb itself trimmed the public reads at Q25 with fastp, ran MiXCR and retained productive beta chains. Rows with a matching CDR3 protein are joined into one entry that keeps the most common DNA and genes. The sample profile shows around 26,000 distinct CDR3 sequences; 5% to 6.5% of them were found once. The top ten constitute 3% to 5% of the sample. Material: whole blood. Every receptor here comes from an adult who was a healthcare worker with PCR-confirmed SARS-CoV-2 infection or an uninfected control (not recorded which).

Of note for this clonotype: In this CDR3 the conserved last residue, phenylalanine or tryptophan, is missing, so a read error is likely. The V and J genes are TRBV18 and TRBJ2-3; no definite D call. The CDR3 consists of 11 residues. Germline V gene data show CDR1 as KGHSH and CDR2 as LQKENI. The ends were cut back, 3 bases at V and 2 bases at J, with 0 bases in the middle. In nucleotides, the CDR3 is TGTGCCAGCTCACCCACAGATACGCAGTATTAT. It translates to CASSPTDTQYY.

CDR3 nucleotides: TGTGCCAGCACCTACGGGCCCCGCTGGGCCCAGTACTTC. It yields the protein CASTYGPRWAQYF. The V call is TRBV5-6, the J call TRBJ2-5, with D hard to call. Germline loops: CDR1 SGHDT, CDR2 YYEEEE. The CDR3 sequence is 13 residues long. Trimming removed 6 bases at V and 9 bases at J, with 18 bases between.

The chain links TRBV12-3 or TRBV12-4 to TRBJ1-2, with a weak D call TRBD1 (6 bases). This CDR3 spans 16 amino acids. V lost 8 bases to trimming and J lost 2 bases, with 21 bases between them. The CDR3 DNA follows: TGTGCCAGCCTGGATTTAAGACAAGGACAGAACTATGGCTACACCTTC. This codes for CASLDLRQGQNYGYTF.

This clonotype was detected ten times or more. The chain joins TRBV4-2 to TRBJ1-2; D is possibly TRBD1 (6 bases). CDR3 length: 14 amino acids. The V end was cut by 0 bases, the J end by 7 bases, with 12 bases between. CDR1 is LGHNA and CDR2 is YNFKEQ in the germline V gene. CDR3 sequence: CASSQDIGQPGYTF. The CDR3 nucleotides read TGTGCCAGCAGCCAAGATATCGGACAGCCTGGCTACACCTTC.

With respect to this clonotype: This may stem from a read error, because a much larger clone lies one nucleotide away. The V call is TRBV14, the J call TRBJ2-7; the match to TRBD1 covers 8 bases. This CDR3 region has 14 residues. Germline V gene data show CDR1 as SGHDN and CDR2 as FVKESK. CDR3 region: CASSHWTGPYQQYF. The CDR3 DNA is TGTGCCAGCAGCCACTGGACAGGGCCCTACCAGCAGTACTTC.

This clonotype was seen many times. The chain is built from TRBV20-1 and TRBJ2-2; unclear D gene. Germline CDR1 and CDR2: DFQATT and SNEGSKA (reference sequence). This CDR3 comprises 13 residues. Trimming removed 7 bases from V and 1 base from J, with 10 bases in between. The CDR3 DNA reads as TGCAGTGTTGAAAGGGAGAACACCGGGGAGCTGTTTTTT. Translating it yields CSVERENTGELFF.

By sample fraction, this clonotype is medium-sized. The chain employs TRBV6-5 and TRBJ1-6; TRBD1 might be the D (5 bases). V lost 2 bases and J lost 7, with 12 bases in between. The CDR3 covers 15 residues. CDR1 and CDR2 (germline): MNHEY, SVGAGI. The CDR3 spells CASSYADSRNSPLHF. In nucleotides, the CDR3 is TGTGCCAGCAGTTACGCCGACAGTAGGAATTCACCCCTCCACTTT.

Worth noting for this clonotype: This may be a read error, as it is one base from a much larger clone. The rearrangement uses TRBV5-6 and TRBJ2-7; 7 bases fit TRBD1. This CDR3 comprises 15 residues. CDR1 is SGHDT and CDR2 is YYEEEE in the germline V gene. CDR3 loop: CANSLRQGVGGEQYF. For the CDR3, the DNA is TGTGCCAACAGCTTGAGACAGGGAGTAGGGGGCGAGCAGTACTTC.

This clonotype was observed at least ten times. This rearrangement joins TRBV6-1 to TRBJ1-2; possible D gene TRBD1, 6 bases. CDR1 is MNHNS, CDR2 SASEGT, per germline. The CDR3 runs to 14 residues. The ends were cut back, 6 bases at V and 5 bases at J, with 16 bases in the middle. Here the CDR3 reads CASSPSGQMYGYTF. The CDR3 region has the DNA TGTGCCAGCAGCCCCTCCGGACAGATGTATGGCTACACCTTC.

This clonotype appeared many times. The chain employs TRBV4-3 and TRBJ2-1; tentative D call: TRBD2 (5 bases). Trimming shortened V by 1 base and J by 1 base, and 11 bases separated the two germline ends. This CDR3 region has 16 residues. Germline lookup yields CDR1 LGHNA and CDR2 YSLEER. CDR3 in amino acids: CASSQVGRGSYNEQFF. The CDR3 DNA sequence: TGCGCCAGCAGCCAAGTGGGGAGAGGGTCCTACAATGAGCAGTTCTTC.

This clonotype has at least ten counts. The gene calls are TRBV30 and TRBJ2-7; no reliable D call. Germline CDR1 and CDR2: GTSNPN and SVGIG (reference sequence). The CDR3 contains 11 residues. V gave up 2 bases and J gave up 4 bases, with 6 bases separating them. The CDR3 nucleotides read TGTGCCTGGAGTCCCCAATACGAGCAGTACTTC. This translates into CAWSPQYEQYF.

This clonotype occurred many times. V and J are TRBV14 and TRBJ1-6; D ambiguous. V was pared by 3 bases and J by 7 bases, with 13 bases between. Per the germline V gene, CDR1 is SGHDN and CDR2 is FVKESK. The CDR3 has 15 residues. The CDR3 DNA follows: TGTGCCAGCAGCCAGGACGGTATAAGCAATTCACCCCTCCACTTT. Translating gives CASSQDGISNSPLHF.

This clonotype showed up many times. The chain's CDR3 is CAWSGGNRVIYGYTF. As DNA, the CDR3 is TGTGCCTGGAGTGGGGGAAACAGGGTTATCTATGGCTACACCTTC. V gene TRBV30 combines with J gene TRBJ1-2; D is possibly TRBD1 (6 bases). The V end lost 1 base, the J end lost 4 bases, and 16 bases lay between the germline ends. The CDR3 loop spans 15 amino acids. Per the germline V gene, CDR1 is GTSNPN and CDR2 is SVGIG (reference sequence).

This clonotype was seen repeatedly, ten times or more. The J gene is TRBJ2-1, the V gene TRBV19; no definite D call. The germline V gene has CDR1 LNHDA and CDR2 SQIVND (reference sequence). The CDR3 loop spans 12 amino acids. V was cut by 2 bases and J by 5 bases, with 4 bases left in between. CDR3 residues: CASSISDNEQFF. CDR3 bases: TGTGCCAGTAGTATAAGCGACAATGAGCAGTTCTTC.

This clonotype came up many times. The chain combines TRBV9 with TRBJ1-1; no firm D call. Trimming took 4 bases from V and 3 from J, leaving 10 bases between them. This CDR3 region has 13 residues. The V gene's germline CDR1 is SGDLS and CDR2 YYNGEE. CDR3 sequence: CASSSHSYTEAFF. The DNA of the CDR3 is TGTGCCAGCAGCTCTCACAGCTACACTGAAGCTTTCTTT.

This clonotype was counted ten times or more. The J gene is TRBJ2-1, the V gene TRBV6-5; no definite D call. This CDR3 contains 12 residues. Germline lookup yields CDR1 MNHEY and CDR2 SVGAGI. The V end lost 5 bases, the J end lost 7 bases, and 9 bases lay between the germline ends. CDR3 protein: CASSLDGNEQFF. The DNA of the CDR3 is TGTGCCAGCAGTCTCGACGGTAATGAGCAGTTCTTC.

This clonotype was detected many times. The chain has TRBV13 and TRBJ2-1; TRBD1 matches at 7 bases. Unmatched junction bases numbered 3, after V lost 3 bases and J lost 7 bases. Looked up from germline, CDR1 is PRHDT and CDR2 is FYEKMQ (reference sequence). The CDR3 is made up of 13 amino acids. The CDR3 loop is CASSFGTVNEQFF. CDR3 nucleotides: TGTGCCAGCAGCTTCGGGACAGTAAATGAGCAGTTCTTC.

The chain couples TRBV20-1 to TRBJ2-4; D is ambiguous. Germline-derived CDR1 and CDR2 are DFQATT and SNEGSKA (reference sequence). V shed 6 bases and J shed 6 bases, with 6 bases lying between them. The CDR3 extends over 10 amino acids. CDR3 loop: CSAGGNIQYF. The CDR3 nucleotides are TGCAGTGCGGGTGGAAACATTCAGTACTTC.

Ten or more counts support this clonotype. V is TRBV6-1 and J is TRBJ2-5, with 14 bases identical to TRBD2. The CDR3 has 15 amino acids. V gave up 6 bases and J gave up 4 bases; unmatched junction bases: 4. Germline values: CDR1 MNHNS, CDR2 SASEGT. As DNA, the CDR3 is TGTGCCAGCAGCACGACTAGCGGGGGGGCAGAGACCCAGTACTTC. Protein: CASSTTSGGAETQYF.

There are many counts of this clonotype. CDR3 sequence (DNA): TGTGCCAGCAGCCACATTCCGGGACAGCAAGTACTTCACTATGGCTACACCTTC. Translated, it gives CASSHIPGQQVLHYGYTF. The chain recombines TRBV7-9 with TRBJ1-2; TRBD1 matches at 7 bases. Germline trimming cut 5 bases from V and 3 bases from J; bases unmatched to any gene: 18. Germline assignment: CDR1 SEHNR and CDR2 FQNEAQ (reference sequence). The CDR3 has 18 amino acids. Using reference TRBV7-9 and TRBJ1-2 for the parts outside the CDR3, the full variable domain is DTGVSQNPRHKITKRGQNVTFRCDPISEHNRLYWYRQTLGQGPEFLTYFQNEAQLEKSRLLSDRFSAERPKGSFSTLEIQRTEQGDSAMYLCASSHIPGQQVLHYGYTFGSGTRLTVV.

This chain uses TRBV5-6 with TRBJ1-6; maybe TRBD1 (5 bases). The CDR3 contains 17 residues. Germline V lookup: CDR1 SGHDT, CDR2 YYEEEE. V was cut by 2 bases and J by 0 bases, with 12 bases left in between. The CDR3 loop is CASSFGAQSSYNSPLHF. CDR3 sequence (DNA): TGTGCCAGCAGCTTCGGGGCCCAAAGCTCCTATAATTCACCCCTCCACTTT.